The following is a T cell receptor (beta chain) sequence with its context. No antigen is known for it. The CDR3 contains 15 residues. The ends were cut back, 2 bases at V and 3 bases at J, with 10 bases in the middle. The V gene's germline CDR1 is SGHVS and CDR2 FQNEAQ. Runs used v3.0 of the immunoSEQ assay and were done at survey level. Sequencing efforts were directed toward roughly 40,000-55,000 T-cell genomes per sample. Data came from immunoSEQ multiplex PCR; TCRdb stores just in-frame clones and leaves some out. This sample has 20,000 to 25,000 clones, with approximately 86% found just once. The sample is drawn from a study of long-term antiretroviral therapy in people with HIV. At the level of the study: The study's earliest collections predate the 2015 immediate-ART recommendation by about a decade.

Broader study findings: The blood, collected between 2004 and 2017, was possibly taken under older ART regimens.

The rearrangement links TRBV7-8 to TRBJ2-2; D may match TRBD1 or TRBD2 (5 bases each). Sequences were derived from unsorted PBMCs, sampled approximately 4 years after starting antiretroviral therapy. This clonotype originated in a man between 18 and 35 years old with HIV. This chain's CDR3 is CASSLRDGYTGELFF. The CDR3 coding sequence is TGTGCCAGCAGCTTAAGGGACGGATACACCGGGGAGCTGTTTTTT.